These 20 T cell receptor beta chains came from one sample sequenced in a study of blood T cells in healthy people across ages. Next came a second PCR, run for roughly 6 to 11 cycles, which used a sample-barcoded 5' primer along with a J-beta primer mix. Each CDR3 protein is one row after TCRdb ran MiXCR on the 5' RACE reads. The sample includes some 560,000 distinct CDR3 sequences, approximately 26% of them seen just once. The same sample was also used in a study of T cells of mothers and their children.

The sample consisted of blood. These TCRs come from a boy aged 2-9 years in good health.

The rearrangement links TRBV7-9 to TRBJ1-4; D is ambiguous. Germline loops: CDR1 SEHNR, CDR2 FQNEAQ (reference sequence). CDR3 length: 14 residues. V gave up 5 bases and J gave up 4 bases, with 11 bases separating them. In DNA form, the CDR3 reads TGTGCCAGCAGCCCAGGTTCCATTAATGAAAAACTGTTTTTT. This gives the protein CASSPGSINEKLFF.

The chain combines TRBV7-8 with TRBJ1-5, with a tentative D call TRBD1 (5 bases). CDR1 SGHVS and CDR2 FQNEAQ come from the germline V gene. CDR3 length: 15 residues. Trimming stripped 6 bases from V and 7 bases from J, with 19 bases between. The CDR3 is CASSPVGGGRQPQHF. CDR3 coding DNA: TGTGCCAGCAGTCCGGTCGGGGGAGGAAGGCAGCCCCAGCATTTT. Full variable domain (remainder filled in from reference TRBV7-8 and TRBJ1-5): GAGVSQSPRYKVAKRGQDVALRCDPISGHVSLFWYQQALGQGPEFLTYFQNEAQLDKSGLPSDRFFAERPEGSVSTLKIQRTQQEDSAVYLCASSPVGGGRQPQHFGDGTRLSIL.

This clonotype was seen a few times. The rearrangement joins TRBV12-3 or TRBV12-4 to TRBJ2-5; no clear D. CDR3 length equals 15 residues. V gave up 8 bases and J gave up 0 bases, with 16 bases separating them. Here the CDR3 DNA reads TGTGCCAGCCCCCGAGGCAGGCTCTACCAAGAGACCCAGTACTTC. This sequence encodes CASPRGRLYQETQYF.

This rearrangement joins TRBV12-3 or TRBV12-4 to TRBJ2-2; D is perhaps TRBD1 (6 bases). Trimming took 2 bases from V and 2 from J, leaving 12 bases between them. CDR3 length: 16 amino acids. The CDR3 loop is CASSLWGRENTGELFF. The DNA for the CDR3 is TGTGCCAGCAGTTTATGGGGGCGCGAAAACACCGGGGAGCTGTTTTTT.

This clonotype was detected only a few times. DNA of the CDR3: TGTGCCAGCAGTGGGACTAGCGGGGGCTCCTACGAGCAGTACTTC. Translating gives CASSGTSGGSYEQYF. The J gene is TRBJ2-5, the V gene TRBV6-1, with TRBD2 identical over 13 bases. TRBJ2-7 matches the DNA end more closely, so the J call is doubtful. Germline V gene sequence: CDR1 MNHNS, CDR2 SASEGT. This CDR3 region has 15 residues.

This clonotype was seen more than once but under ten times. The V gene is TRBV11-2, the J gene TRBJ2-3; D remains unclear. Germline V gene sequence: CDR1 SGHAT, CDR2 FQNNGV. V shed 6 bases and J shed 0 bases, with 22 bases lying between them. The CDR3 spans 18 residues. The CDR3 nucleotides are TGTGCCAGCAGTTCCAACCGCCCAGGCCCGCAGAGCACAGATACGCAGTATTTT. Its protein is CASSSNRPGPQSTDTQYF.

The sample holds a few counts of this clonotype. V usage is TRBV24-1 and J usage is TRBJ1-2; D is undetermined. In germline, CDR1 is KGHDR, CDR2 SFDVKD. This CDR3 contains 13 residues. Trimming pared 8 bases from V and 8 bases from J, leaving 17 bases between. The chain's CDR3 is CATTLDRWGGYTF. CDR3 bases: TGTGCCACCACCCTGGACCGCTGGGGAGGCTACACCTTC.

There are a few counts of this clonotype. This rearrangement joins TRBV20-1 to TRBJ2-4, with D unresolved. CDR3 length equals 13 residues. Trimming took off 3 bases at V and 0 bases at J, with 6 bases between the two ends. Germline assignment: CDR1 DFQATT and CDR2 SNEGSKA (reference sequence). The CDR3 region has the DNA TGCAGTGCTAGGCCCAGAGCCAAAAACATTCAGTACTTC. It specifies CSARPRAKNIQYF.

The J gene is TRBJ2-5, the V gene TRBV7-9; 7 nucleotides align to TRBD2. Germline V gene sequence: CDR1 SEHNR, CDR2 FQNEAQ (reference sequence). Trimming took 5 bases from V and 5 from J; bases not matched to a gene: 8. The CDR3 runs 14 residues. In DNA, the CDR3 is TGTGCCAGCAGCGAACGGACTAGTATGGAGACCCAGTACTTC. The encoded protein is CASSERTSMETQYF.

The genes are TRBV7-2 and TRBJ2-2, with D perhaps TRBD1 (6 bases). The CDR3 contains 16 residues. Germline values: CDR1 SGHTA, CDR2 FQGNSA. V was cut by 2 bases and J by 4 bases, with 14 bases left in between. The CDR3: CASSLYDRFRTGELFF. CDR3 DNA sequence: TGTGCCAGCAGCTTATACGACAGGTTCCGCACCGGGGAGCTGTTTTTT.

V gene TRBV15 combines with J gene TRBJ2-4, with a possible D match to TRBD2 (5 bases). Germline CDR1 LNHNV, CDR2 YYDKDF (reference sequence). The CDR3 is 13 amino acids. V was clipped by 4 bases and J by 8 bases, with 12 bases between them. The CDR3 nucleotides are TGTGCCACCAGCATCTACGCCGGGGACATTCAGTACTTC. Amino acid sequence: CATSIYAGDIQYF.

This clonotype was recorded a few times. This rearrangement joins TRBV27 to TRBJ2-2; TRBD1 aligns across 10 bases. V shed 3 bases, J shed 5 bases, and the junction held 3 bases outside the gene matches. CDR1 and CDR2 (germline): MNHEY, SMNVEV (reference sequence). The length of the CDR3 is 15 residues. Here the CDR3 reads CASSLVGQGTGELFF. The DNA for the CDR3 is TGTGCCAGCAGTTTGGTGGGACAGGGGACCGGGGAGCTGTTTTTT.

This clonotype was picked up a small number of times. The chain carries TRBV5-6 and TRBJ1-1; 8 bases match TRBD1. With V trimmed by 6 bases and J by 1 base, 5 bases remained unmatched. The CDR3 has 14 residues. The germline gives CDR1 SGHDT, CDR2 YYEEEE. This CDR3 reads CASNPTGENTEAFF. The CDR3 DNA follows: TGTGCCAGCAACCCGACAGGGGAGAACACTGAAGCTTTCTTT.

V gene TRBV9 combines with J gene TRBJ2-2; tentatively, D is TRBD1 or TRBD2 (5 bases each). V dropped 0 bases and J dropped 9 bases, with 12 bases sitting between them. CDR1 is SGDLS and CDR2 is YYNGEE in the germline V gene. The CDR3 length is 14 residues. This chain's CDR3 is CASSVVWGSRELFF. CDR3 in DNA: TGTGCCAGCAGCGTAGTGTGGGGGAGCAGGGAGCTGTTTTTT. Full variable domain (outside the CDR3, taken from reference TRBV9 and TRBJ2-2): DSGVTQTPKHLITATGQRVTLRCSPRSGDLSVYWYQQSLDQGLQFLIQYYNGEERAKGNILERFSAQQFPDLHSELNLSSLELGDSALYFCASSVVWGSRELFFGEGSRLTVL.

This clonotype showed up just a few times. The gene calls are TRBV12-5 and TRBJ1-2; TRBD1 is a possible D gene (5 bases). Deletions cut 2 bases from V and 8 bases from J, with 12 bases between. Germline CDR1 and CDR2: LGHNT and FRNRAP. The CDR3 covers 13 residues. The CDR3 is CASGLYLRGGYTF. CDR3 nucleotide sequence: TGTGCTAGTGGTTTGTATCTAAGGGGCGGCTACACCTTC.

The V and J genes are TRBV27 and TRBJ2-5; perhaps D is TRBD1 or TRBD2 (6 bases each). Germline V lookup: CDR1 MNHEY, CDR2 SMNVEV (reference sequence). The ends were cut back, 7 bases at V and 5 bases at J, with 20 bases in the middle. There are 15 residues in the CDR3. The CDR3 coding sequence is TGTGCCAGCAACCCCTCTAGGGGGGAGTTTGAGACCCAGTACTTC. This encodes CASNPSRGEFETQYF.

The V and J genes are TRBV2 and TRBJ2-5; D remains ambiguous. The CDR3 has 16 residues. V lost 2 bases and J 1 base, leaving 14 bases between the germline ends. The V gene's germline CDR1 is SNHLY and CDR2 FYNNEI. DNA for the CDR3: TGTGCCAGCAGTGAATCCCGGCTCAGCTTCCAAGAGACCCAGTACTTC. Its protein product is CASSESRLSFQETQYF.

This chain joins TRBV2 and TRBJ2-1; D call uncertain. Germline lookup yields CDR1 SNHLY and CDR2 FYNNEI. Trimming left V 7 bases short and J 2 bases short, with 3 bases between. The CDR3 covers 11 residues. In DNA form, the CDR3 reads TGTGCCAGCACGACCTACAATGAGCAGTTCTTC. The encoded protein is CASTTYNEQFF.

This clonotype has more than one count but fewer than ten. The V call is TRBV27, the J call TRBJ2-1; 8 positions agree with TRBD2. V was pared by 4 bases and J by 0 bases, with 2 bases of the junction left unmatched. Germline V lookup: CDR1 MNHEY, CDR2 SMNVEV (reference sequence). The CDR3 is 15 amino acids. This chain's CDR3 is CASSSSGPSYNEQFF. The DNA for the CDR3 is TGTGCCAGCAGTTCTAGCGGGCCCTCCTACAATGAGCAGTTCTTC.

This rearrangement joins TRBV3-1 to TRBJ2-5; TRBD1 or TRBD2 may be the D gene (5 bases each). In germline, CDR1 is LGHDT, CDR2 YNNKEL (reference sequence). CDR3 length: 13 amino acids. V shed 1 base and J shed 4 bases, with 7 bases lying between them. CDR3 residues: CASSQGGTETQYF. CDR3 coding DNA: TGTGCCAGCAGCCAAGGGGGGACAGAGACCCAGTACTTC.